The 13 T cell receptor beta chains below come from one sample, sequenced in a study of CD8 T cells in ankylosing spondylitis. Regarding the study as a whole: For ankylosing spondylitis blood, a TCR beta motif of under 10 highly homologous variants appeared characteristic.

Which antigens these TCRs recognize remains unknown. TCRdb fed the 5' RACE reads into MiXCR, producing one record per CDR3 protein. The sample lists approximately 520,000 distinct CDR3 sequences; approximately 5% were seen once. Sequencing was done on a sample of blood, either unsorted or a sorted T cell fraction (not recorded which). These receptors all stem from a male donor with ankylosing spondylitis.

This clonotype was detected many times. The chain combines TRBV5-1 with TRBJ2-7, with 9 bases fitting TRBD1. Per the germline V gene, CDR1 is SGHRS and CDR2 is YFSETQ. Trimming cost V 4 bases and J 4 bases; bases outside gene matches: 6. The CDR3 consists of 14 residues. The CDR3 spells CASSRRDRDYEQYF. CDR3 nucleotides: TGCGCCAGCAGCCGCCGGGACAGGGATTACGAGCAGTACTTC.

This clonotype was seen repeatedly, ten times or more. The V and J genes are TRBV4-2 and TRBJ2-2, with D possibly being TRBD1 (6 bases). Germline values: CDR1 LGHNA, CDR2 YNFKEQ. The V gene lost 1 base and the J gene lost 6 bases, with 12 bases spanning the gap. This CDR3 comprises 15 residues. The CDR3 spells CASSQAGVWAGELFF. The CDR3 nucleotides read TGTGCCAGCAGCCAAGCAGGGGTTTGGGCCGGGGAGCTGTTTTTT.

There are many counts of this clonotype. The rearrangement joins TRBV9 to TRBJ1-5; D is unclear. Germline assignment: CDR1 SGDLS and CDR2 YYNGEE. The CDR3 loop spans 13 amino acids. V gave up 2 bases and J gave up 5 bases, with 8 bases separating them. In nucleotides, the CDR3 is TGTGCCAGCAGCGTCATGCCGTATCAGCCCCAGCATTTT. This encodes CASSVMPYQPQHF.

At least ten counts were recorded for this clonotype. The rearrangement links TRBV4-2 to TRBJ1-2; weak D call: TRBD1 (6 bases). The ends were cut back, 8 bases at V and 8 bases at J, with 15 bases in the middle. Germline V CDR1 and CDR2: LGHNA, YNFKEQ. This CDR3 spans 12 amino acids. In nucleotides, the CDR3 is TGTGCCAGCGGACAGTTATCGGGAGGCTACACCTTC. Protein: CASGQLSGGYTF.

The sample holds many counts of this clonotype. CDR3 DNA: TGCGCCAGCAGCACCAAAGACTACGAGCAGTACTTC. This codes for CASSTKDYEQYF. The chain carries TRBV5-1 and TRBJ2-7; D remains ambiguous. This CDR3 region has 12 residues. CDR1 is SGHRS, CDR2 YFSETQ, per germline. V shed 4 bases and J shed 3 bases, with 8 bases lying between them.

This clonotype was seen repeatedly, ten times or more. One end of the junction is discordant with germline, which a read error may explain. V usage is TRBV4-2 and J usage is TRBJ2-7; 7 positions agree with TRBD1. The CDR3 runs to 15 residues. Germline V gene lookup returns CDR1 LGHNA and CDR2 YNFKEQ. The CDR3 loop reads CASNQGGTDSYEQYF. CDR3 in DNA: TGTGCCAGCAACCAAGGTGGGACAGACTCCTACGAGCAGTACTTC.

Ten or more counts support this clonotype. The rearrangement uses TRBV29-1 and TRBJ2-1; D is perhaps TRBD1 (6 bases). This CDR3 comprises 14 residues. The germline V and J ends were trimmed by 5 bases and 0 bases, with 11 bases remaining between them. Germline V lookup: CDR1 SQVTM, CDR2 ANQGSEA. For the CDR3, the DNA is TGCAGCGTTAGGGGACAACACTCCTACAATGAGCAGTTCTTC. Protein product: CSVRGQHSYNEQFF.

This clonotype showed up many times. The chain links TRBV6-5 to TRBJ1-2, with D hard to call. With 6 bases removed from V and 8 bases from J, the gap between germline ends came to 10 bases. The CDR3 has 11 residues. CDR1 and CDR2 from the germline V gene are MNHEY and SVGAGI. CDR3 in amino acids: CASRGVGGYTF. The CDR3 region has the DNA TGTGCCAGCAGGGGCGTGGGAGGCTACACCTTC.

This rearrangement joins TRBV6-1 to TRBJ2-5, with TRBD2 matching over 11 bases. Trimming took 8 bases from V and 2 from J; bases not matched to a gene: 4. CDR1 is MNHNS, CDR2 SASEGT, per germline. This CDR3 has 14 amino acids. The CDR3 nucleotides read TGTGCCAGCGGGTGGACTAGCGGGCAAGAGACCCAGTACTTC. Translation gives CASGWTSGQETQYF.

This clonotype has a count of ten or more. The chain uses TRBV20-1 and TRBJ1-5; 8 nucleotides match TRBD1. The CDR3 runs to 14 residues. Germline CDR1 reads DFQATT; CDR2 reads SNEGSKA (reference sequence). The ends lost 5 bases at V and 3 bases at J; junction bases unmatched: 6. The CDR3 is CSASDRGLNQPQHF. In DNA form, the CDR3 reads TGCAGTGCTTCAGACAGGGGTCTCAATCAGCCCCAGCATTTT.

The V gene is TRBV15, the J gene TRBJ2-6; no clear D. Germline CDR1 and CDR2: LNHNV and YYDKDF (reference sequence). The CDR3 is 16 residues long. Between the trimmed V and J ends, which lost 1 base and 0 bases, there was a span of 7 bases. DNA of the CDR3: TGTGCCACCAGCAGAGCAAGGTTCTCTGGGGCCAACGTCCTGACTTTC. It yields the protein CATSRARFSGANVLTF. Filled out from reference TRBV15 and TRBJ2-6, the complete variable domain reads DAMVIQNPRYQVTQFGKPVTLSCSQTLNHNVMYWYQQKSSQAPKLLFHYYDKDFNNEADTPDNFQSRRPNTSFCFLDIRSPGLGDTAMYLCATSRARFSGANVLTFGAGSRLTVL.

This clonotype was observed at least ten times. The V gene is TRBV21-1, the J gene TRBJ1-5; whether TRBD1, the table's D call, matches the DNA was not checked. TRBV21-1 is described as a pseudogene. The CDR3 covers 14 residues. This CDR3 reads CASNGQNSNQPQHF. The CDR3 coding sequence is TGTGCCAGCAACGGACAGAATAGCAATCAGCCCCAGCATTTT.

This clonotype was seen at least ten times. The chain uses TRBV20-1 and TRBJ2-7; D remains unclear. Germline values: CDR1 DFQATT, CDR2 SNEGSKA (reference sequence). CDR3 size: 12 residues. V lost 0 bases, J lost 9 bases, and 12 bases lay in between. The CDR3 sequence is CSARDPAAWQYF. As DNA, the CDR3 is TGCAGTGCTAGAGATCCAGCTGCGTGGCAGTACTTC.